This T cell receptor beta chain was identified during a study of shared clonotypes between healthy human individuals. Study-wide context: The plates for each donor numbered three CD4 naive, three CD4 memory, two CD8 naive and one CD8 memory. Study-wide results and caveats: Clonotype sharing among donors was thought likely to change with sequencing depth.

About this clone: Antigen unknown.

CDR1 MNHNS and CDR2 SASEGT come from the germline V gene. The CDR3 consists of 13 residues. Trimming removed 7 bases from V and 2 bases from J, with 11 bases in between. The method was immunoSEQ multiplex PCR; TCRdb's version includes in-frame clones alone and lacks a portion of them. This table has 2 million to 3 million clones, around nine tenths appearing once. The clonotype was recovered from a man younger than 30 in good health. The specimen sequenced was naive CD4+ T cells sorted from blood. Indicated subset: CD45RA+ positively selected. The genes are TRBV6-1 and TRBJ1-1, with D unclear. DNA of the CDR3: TGTGCCAGCACCTTTGGCCGAAACACTGAAGCTTTCTTT. It is translated as CASTFGRNTEAFF.